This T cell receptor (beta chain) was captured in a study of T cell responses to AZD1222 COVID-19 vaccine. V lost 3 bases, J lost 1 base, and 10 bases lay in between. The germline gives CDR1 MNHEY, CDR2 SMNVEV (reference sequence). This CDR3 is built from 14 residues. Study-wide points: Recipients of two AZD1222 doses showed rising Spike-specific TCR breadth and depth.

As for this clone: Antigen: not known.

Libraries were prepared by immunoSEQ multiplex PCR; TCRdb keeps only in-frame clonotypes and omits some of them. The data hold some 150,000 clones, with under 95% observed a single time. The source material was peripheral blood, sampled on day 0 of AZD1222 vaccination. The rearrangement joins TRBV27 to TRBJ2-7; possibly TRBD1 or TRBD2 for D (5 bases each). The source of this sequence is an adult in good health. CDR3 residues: CASSFGWGSYEQYF. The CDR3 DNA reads TGTGCCAGCAGTTTTGGTTGGGGGTCCTACGAGCAGTACTTC.